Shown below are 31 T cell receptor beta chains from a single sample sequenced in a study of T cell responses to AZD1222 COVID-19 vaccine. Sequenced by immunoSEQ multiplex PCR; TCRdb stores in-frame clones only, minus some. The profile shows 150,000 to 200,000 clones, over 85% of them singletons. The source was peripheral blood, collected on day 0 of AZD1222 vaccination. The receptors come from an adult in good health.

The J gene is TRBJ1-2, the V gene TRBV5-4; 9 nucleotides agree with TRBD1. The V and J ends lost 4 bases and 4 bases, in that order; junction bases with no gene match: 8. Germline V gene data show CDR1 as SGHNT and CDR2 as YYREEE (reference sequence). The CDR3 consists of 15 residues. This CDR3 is CASSPGGQGSYGYTF. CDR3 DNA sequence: TGTGCCAGCAGCCCTGGTGGACAGGGGAGCTATGGCTACACCTTC.

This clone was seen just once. The DNA for the CDR3 is TGTGCCAGTAGTGTTACACAGGGAATGGTAGCTTTCTTT. This encodes CASSVTQGMVAFF. This chain uses TRBV19 with TRBJ1-1, with D possibly matching TRBD1 (6 bases). The CDR3 runs to 13 residues. Trimming removed 5 bases from V and 10 bases from J, with 17 bases in between. Germline loops: CDR1 LNHDA, CDR2 SQIVND (reference sequence).

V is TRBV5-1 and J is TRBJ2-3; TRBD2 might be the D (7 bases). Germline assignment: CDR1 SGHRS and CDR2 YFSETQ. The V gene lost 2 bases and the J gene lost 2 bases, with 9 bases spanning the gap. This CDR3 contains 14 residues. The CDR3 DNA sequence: TGCGCCAGCAGCTTAGGGGGGGACACAGATACGCAGTATTTT. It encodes CASSLGGDTDTQYF.

The CDR3 loop is CASSSQVTSVSNQPQHF. The CDR3 DNA is TGTGCCAGCAGTAGCCAGGTAACGAGCGTTAGCAATCAGCCCCAGCATTTT. The chain uses TRBV2 and TRBJ1-5; D ambiguous. CDR3 length: 17 residues. The V end lost 5 bases, the J end lost 0 bases, and 17 bases lay between the germline ends. From germline, CDR1 is SNHLY and CDR2 FYNNEI.

The chain's CDR3 is CASTGTSGITGELFF. Here the CDR3 DNA reads TGTGCCAGCACTGGGACTAGCGGGATAACCGGGGAGCTGTTTTTT. The chain joins TRBV2 to TRBJ2-2; 13 bases are shared with TRBD2. Germline trimming cut 7 bases from V and 5 bases from J; bases unmatched to any gene: 4. This CDR3 has 15 amino acids. From germline, CDR1 is SNHLY and CDR2 FYNNEI.

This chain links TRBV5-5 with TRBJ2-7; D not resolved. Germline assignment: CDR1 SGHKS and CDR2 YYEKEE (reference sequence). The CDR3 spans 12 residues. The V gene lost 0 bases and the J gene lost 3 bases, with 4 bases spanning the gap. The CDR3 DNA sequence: TGTGCCAGCAGCTTGGTTAGCTACGAGCAGTACTTC. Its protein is CASSLVSYEQYF.

CDR3 nucleotide sequence: TGTGCCAGCTCACAAATACAGGGGGACGACTATGGCTACACCTTC. The encoded protein is CASSQIQGDDYGYTF. This rearrangement joins TRBV18 to TRBJ1-2; TRBD1 matches 8 bases. There are 15 residues in the CDR3. CDR1 is KGHSH and CDR2 is LQKENI in the germline V gene. The junction had 7 bases not matched to a gene; V was cut back by 4 bases and J by 3 bases.

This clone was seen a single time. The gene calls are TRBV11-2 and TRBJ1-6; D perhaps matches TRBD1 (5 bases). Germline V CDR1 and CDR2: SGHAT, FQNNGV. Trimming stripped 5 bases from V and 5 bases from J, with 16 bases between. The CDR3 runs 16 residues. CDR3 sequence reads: CASSRGGEWDNSPLHF. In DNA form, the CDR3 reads TGTGCCAGCAGCCGAGGAGGGGAGTGGGATAATTCACCCCTCCACTTT.

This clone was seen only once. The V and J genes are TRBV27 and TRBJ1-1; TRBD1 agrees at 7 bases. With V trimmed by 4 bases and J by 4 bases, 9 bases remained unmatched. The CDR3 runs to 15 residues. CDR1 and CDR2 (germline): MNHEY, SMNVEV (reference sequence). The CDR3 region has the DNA TGTGCCAGCAGTTCGGGACAGTTACGTTCCACTGAAGCTTTCTTT. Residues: CASSSGQLRSTEAFF.

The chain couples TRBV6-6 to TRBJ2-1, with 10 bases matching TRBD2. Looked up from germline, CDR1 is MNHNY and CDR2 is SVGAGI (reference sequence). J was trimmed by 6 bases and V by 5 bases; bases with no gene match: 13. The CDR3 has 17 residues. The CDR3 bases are TGTGCCAGCAGTCGCCGTATTCTAGCGGGAGAAAGCAATGAGCAGTTCTTC. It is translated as CASSRRILAGESNEQFF.

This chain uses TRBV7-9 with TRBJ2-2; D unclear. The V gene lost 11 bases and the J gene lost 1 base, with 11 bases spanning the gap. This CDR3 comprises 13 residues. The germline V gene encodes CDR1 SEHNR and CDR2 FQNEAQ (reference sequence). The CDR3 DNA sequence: TGTGCCGTCCGGTGGGGGAACACCGGGGAGCTGTTTTTT. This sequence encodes CAVRWGNTGELFF.

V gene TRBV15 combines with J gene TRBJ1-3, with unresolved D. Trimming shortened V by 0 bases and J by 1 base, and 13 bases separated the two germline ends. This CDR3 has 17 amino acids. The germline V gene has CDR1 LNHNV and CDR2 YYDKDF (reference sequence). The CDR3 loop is CATSRDIGRFSGNTIYF. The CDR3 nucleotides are TGTGCCACCAGCAGAGATATAGGGCGGTTTTCTGGAAACACCATATATTTT.

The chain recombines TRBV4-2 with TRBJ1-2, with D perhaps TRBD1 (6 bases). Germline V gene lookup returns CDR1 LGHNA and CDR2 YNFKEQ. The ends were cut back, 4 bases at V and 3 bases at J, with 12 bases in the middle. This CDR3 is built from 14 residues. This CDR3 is CASSRLAGDYGYTF. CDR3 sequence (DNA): TGTGCCAGCAGCCGTCTGGCAGGGGACTATGGCTACACCTTC.

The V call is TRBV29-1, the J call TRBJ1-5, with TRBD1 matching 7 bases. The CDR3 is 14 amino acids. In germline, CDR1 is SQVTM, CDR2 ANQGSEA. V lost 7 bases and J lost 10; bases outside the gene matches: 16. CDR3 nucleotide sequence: TGCAGCGCCCGGACAGGAACGTCTATCAGCCCCCAGCATTTT. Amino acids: CSARTGTSISPQHF.

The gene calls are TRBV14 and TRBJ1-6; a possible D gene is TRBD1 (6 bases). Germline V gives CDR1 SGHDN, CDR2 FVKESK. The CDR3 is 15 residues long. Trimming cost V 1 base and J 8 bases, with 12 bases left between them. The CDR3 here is CASSQVVGADSPLHF. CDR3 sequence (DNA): TGTGCCAGCAGCCAAGTCGTGGGGGCGGATTCACCCCTCCACTTT.

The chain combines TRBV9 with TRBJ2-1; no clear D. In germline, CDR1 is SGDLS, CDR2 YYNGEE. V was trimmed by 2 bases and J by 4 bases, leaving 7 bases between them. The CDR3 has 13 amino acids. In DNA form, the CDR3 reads TGTGCCAGCAGCGTTCGCGGTTACAATGAGCAGTTCTTC. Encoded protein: CASSVRGYNEQFF.

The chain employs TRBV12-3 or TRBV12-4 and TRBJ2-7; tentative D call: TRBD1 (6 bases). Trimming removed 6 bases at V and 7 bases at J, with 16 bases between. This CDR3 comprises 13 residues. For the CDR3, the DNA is TGTGCCAGCAGCCCCACAGGGTATGGGGAGCAGTACTTC. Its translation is CASSPTGYGEQYF.

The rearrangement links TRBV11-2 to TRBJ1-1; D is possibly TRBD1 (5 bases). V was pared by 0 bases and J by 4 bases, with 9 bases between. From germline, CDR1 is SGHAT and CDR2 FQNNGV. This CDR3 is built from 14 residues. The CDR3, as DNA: TGTGCCAGCAGCTTAGAAGGGCAGGGCACTGAAGCTTTCTTT. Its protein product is CASSLEGQGTEAFF.

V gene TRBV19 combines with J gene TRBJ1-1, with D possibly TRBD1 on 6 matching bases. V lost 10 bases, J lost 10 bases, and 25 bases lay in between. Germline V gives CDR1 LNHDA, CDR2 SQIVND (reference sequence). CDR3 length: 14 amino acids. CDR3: CATKGQGRRKGAFF. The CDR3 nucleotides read TGTGCCACCAAGGGTCAGGGGCGAAGGAAAGGAGCTTTCTTT.

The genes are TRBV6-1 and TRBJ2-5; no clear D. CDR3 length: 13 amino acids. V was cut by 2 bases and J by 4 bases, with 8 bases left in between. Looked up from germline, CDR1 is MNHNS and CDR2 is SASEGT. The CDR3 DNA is TGTGCCAGCAGTGAATATCCTCTAGAGACCCAGTACTTC. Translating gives CASSEYPLETQYF.

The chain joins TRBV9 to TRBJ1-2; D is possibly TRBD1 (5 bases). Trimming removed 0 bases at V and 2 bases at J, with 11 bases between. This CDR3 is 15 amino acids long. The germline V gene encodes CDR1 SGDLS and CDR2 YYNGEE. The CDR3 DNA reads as TGTGCCAGCAGCGTAGCGCGACAGCGCAACTATGGCTACACCTTC. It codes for CASSVARQRNYGYTF.

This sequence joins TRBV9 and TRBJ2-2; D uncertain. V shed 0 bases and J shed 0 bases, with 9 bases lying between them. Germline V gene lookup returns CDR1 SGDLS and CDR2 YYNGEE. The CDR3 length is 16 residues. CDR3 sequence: CASSVDAGPNTGELFF. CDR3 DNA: TGTGCCAGCAGCGTAGATGCCGGCCCGAACACCGGGGAGCTGTTTTTT.

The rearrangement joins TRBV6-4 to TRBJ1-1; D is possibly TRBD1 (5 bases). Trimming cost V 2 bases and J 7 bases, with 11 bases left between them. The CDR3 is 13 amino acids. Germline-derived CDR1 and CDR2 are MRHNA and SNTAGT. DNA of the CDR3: TGTGCCAGCAGTGACCCGGGGCGGCATGAAGCTTTCTTT. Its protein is CASSDPGRHEAFF.

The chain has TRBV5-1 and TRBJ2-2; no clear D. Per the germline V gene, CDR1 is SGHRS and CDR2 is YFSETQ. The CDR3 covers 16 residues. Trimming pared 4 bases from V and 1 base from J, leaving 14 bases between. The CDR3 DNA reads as TGCGCCAGCAGCCCCAACCGCGGTTTGAACACCGGGGAGCTGTTTTTT. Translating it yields CASSPNRGLNTGELFF.

The CDR3 DNA follows: TGTGCCAGCAGAGAGTCTAGCGGGGCCTCCTACGAGCAGTACTTC. Translated, it gives CASRESSGASYEQYF. This rearrangement joins TRBV6-5 to TRBJ2-7; 9 positions agree with TRBD2. This CDR3 spans 15 amino acids. V lost 6 bases, J lost 0 bases, and 6 bases stayed unmatched. In germline, CDR1 is MNHEY, CDR2 SVGAGI.

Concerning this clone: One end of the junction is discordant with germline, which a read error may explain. The CDR3 DNA is TGCGCCAGCAATGAGAACTCGGACACTGAAGCTTTCTTT. The encoded protein is CASNENSDTEAFF. The gene calls are TRBV10-1 and TRBJ1-1; D is ambiguous. From germline, CDR1 is WNHNN and CDR2 SYGVQD (reference sequence). The length of the CDR3 is 13 residues.

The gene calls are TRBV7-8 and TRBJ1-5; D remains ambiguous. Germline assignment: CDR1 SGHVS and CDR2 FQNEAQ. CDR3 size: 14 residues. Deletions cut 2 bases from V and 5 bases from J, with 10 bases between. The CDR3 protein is CASSLLQNYQPQHF. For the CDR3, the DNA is TGTGCCAGCAGCTTATTACAGAATTATCAGCCCCAGCATTTT.

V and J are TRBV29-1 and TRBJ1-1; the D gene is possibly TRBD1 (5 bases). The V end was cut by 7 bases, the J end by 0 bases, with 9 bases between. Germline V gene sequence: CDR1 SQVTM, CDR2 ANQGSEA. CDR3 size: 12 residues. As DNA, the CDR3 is TGCAGCGCAGGGATTGTGAACACTGAAGCTTTCTTT. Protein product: CSAGIVNTEAFF.

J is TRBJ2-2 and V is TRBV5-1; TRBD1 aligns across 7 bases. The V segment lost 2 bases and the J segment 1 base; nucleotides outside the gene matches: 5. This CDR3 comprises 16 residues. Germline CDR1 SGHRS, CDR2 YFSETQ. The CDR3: CASSLLTGENTGELFF. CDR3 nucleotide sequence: TGCGCCAGCAGCTTATTAACAGGGGAGAACACCGGGGAGCTGTTTTTT.

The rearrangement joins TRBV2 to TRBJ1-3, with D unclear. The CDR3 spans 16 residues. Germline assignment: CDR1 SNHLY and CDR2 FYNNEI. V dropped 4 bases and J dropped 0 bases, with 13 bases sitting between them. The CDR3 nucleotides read TGTGCCAGCAGTGCCTTTGTACATGGCTCTGGAAACACCATATATTTT. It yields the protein CASSAFVHGSGNTIYF.

CDR3 residues: CASSLQGTSYGYTF. DNA of the CDR3: TGTGCCAGTAGTCTCCAGGGGACCTCCTATGGCTACACCTTC. The chain carries TRBV19 and TRBJ1-2, with a weak D call TRBD1 (6 bases). Germline V gives CDR1 LNHDA, CDR2 SQIVND (reference sequence). Trimming took 5 bases from V and 4 from J, leaving 14 bases between them. The CDR3 contains 14 residues.